This is a list of T cell receptor beta chains from one sample in a study of T cells in Graves' hyperthyroidism and ophthalmopathy. Via MiXCR, TCRdb re-called the multiplex PCR reads, giving one row per CDR3 protein. The top ten hold around 10% of the sample, which has more than 300,000 distinct CDR3 sequences, about 15% seen once. Material: blood. These receptors originate from a woman in her fifties or sixties with Graves' hyperthyroidism. Both conserved end residues are part of each CDR3. The D gene is left open where the match is weak. Some rows mark clone size as missing; the rest say once, few, many or name a class of expanded clone.

length: 12
D: TRBD1
size: .
V: TRBV2
J: TRBJ1-1
DNA: TGTGCCGACCAGACAGGGAGGGCTGAAGCTTTCTTT
CDR3: CADQTGRAEAFF

length: 12
D: .
size: many
V: TRBV2
J: TRBJ2-5
DNA: TGTGCCAGCAGGGCCTGGGGGGAGACCCAGTACTTC
CDR3: CASRAWGETQYF

length: 14
D: .
size: .
V: TRBV27
J: TRBJ2-2
DNA: TGTGCCGCGGGTGGGAGTTACGGGACCGGGGAGCTGTTTTTT
CDR3: CAAGGSYGTGELFF

length: 14
D: TRBD2
size: few
V: TRBV11-3
J: TRBJ2-1
DNA: TGTGCCAGCAGCACCCGGGGGGACTACAATGAGCAGTTCTTC
CDR3: CASSTRGDYNEQFF

length: 16
D: .
size: .
V: TRBV7-2
J: TRBJ2-7
DNA: TGCGCCAGCAGCTTAGTGGGAGAGCCCGCATCCTACGAGCAGTACTTC
CDR3: CASSLVGEPASYEQYF

length: 15
D: .
size: many
V: TRBV12-3/TRBV12-4
J: TRBJ2-1
DNA: TGTGCCAGCAGTTTAGAAAGGTCCCTTGGGGATGAGCAGTTCTTC
CDR3: CASSLERSLGDEQFF

length: 10
D: .
size: few
V: TRBV29-1
J: TRBJ2-3
DNA: TGCAGCGTTCTAGTTGATACGCAGTATTTT
CDR3: CSVLVDTQYF

length: 15
D: TRBD2
size: few
V: TRBV11-3
J: TRBJ2-5
DNA: TGTGCCAGCAGCTTACCTAGCGGGAGGCAAGAGACCCAGTACTTC
CDR3: CASSLPSGRQETQYF

length: 17
D: .
size: .
V: TRBV5-6
J: TRBJ1-1
DNA: TGTGCCAGCAGCTTTTTGGGGGGCGGACATTTGAACACTGAAGCTTTCTTT
CDR3: CASSFLGGGHLNTEAFF

length: 14
D: .
size: many
V: TRBV20-1
J: TRBJ2-1
DNA: TGCAGTGCCCGAGCAGGAGGCCCTAACAATGAGCAGTTCTTC
CDR3: CSARAGGPNNEQFF

length: 15
D: .
size: few
V: TRBV7-2
J: TRBJ1-1
DNA: TGTGCCAGCAGCTTAGACCAACCCGCCCCGAACGAAGCTTTCTTT
CDR3: CASSLDQPAPNEAFF

length: 15
D: .
size: .
V: TRBV6-6
J: TRBJ1-1
DNA: TGTGCCAGCAGTTACGGCGCCAGACCTGACACTGAAGCTTTCTTT
CDR3: CASSYGARPDTEAFF

length: 13
D: .
size: many
V: TRBV5-1
J: TRBJ2-7
DNA: TGCGCCAGCAGCCTGGCCGGGACGGGCGAGCAGTACTTC
CDR3: CASSLAGTGEQYF

length: 15
D: TRBD2
size: many
V: TRBV20-1
J: TRBJ2-3
DNA: TGCAGTGGTGGGGTAGCGGGAACGGTGGCAGATACGCAGTATTTT
CDR3: CSGGVAGTVADTQYF

length: 14
D: .
size: many
V: TRBV28
J: TRBJ2-5
DNA: TGTGCCAGCAGTTTACCGGGAAGGGGAGAGACCCAGTACTTC
CDR3: CASSLPGRGETQYF

length: 13
D: .
size: .
V: TRBV4-2
J: TRBJ2-7
DNA: TGTGCCAGCAGCCAAGCCTACAGGGACGAGCGGTACTTC
CDR3: CASSQAYRDERYF

length: 13
D: .
size: few
V: TRBV12-3/TRBV12-4
J: TRBJ2-1
DNA: TGTGCCAGCAGTTTCAGTCCGTCGGACGAGCAGTTCTTC
CDR3: CASSFSPSDEQFF

length: 17
D: TRBD1
size: .
V: TRBV9
J: TRBJ2-7
DNA: TGTGCCAGCAGCTCAGGCCCAACGACAGGGAAGGGTTACGAGCAGTACTTC
CDR3: CASSSGPTTGKGYEQYF

length: 16
D: TRBD2
size: many
V: TRBV4-1
J: TRBJ2-7
DNA: TGCGCCAGCAGCCAAGATGGAACTAGCGGTTTCTACGAGCAGTACTTC
CDR3: CASSQDGTSGFYEQYF

length: 15
D: .
size: .
V: TRBV6-2/TRBV6-3
J: TRBJ1-1
DNA: TGTGCCAGCAGTTACCGGCCGTGGACGAACACTGAAGCTTTCTTT
CDR3: CASSYRPWTNTEAFF

length: 14
D: .
size: many
V: TRBV27
J: TRBJ1-5
DNA: TGTGCCAGCAGTGCCGCCACAGCCGGTCAGCCCCAGCATTTT
CDR3: CASSAATAGQPQHF